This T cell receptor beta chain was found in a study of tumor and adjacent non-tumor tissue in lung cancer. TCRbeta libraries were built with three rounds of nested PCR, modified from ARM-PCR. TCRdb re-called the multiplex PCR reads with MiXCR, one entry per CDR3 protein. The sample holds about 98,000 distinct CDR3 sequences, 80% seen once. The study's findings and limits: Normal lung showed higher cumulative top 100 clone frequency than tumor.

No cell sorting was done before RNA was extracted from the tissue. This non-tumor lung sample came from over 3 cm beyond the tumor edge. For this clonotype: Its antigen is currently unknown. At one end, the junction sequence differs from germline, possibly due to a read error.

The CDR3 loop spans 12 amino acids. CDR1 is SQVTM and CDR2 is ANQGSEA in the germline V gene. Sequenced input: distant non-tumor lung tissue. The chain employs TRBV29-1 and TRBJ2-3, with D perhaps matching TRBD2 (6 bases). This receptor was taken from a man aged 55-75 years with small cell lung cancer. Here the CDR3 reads CSVGEARDRQYF. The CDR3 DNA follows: TGCAGCGTTGGGGAGGCGCGAGATAGGCAGTATTTT.